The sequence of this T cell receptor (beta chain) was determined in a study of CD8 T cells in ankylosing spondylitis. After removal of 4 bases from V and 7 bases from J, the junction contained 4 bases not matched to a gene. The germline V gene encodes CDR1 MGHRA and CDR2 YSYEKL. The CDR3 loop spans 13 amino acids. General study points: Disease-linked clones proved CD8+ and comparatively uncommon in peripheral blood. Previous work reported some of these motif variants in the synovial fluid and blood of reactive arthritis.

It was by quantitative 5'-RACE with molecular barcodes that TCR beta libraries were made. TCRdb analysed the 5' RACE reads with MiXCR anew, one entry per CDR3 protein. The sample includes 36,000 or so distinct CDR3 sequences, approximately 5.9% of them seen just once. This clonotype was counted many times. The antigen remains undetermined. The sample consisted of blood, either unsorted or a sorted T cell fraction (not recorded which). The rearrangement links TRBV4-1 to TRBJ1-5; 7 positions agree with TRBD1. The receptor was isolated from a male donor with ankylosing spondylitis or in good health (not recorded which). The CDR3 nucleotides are TGCGCCAGCAGCCTAGTACAGGGGCAGCCCCAGCATTTT. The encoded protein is CASSLVQGQPQHF.